The 19 T cell receptor beta chains listed next were all sequenced from one sample in a study of monozygotic twins with inflammatory bowel disease. TCRdb reprocessed the 5' RACE reads and stores each CDR3 protein as one record, lacking DNA. The sample has just over 300,000 distinct CDR3 sequences. Sequenced input: blood. The receptors originated from a human donor with ulcerative colitis or Crohn's disease, or a healthy co-twin of an affected twin (not recorded which).

V and J are TRBV7-9 and TRBJ2-1; TCRdb returns TRBD2, unconfirmable since there is no DNA. Germline CDR1 is SEHNR and CDR2 is FQNEAQ (reference sequence). The CDR3 consists of 15 residues. The CDR3 here is CASSSGLASYNEQFF.

This rearrangement joins TRBV2 to TRBJ2-1; TCRdb indicates TRBD2, and absent DNA this call remains unverified. This CDR3 has 15 amino acids. Germline V CDR1 and CDR2: SNHLY, FYNNEI. The chain's CDR3 is CASRALAGGYNEQFF.

The chain is built from TRBV7-2 and TRBJ2-1; TCRdb reports TRBD2, a call that lacks DNA to check it against. This CDR3 has 17 amino acids. CDR1 is SGHTA, CDR2 FQGNSA, per germline. The CDR3 sequence: CASSLFNSGYQYNEQFF.

The rearrangement uses TRBV12-3 or TRBV12-4 and TRBJ2-1; TCRdb reports TRBD2, a call that lacks DNA to check it against. CDR3 length: 13 residues. The CDR3 loop is CASSLTSGYEQFF.

V and J are TRBV7-2 and TRBJ2-2; TCRdb names TRBD2, which stays unverified in the absence of DNA. The CDR3 loop spans 16 amino acids. Germline V gene sequence: CDR1 SGHTA, CDR2 FQGNSA. The CDR3 region is CASSSQPAGTAGELFF.

The chain joins TRBV12-3 or TRBV12-4 to TRBJ1-5; TCRdb's assignment of TRBD1 cannot be checked, as there is no DNA. This CDR3 comprises 14 residues. CDR3 protein: CASSHDSSNQPQHF.

The J gene is TRBJ2-7, the V gene TRBV6-2 or TRBV6-3. CDR3 length: 12 residues. The germline V gene has CDR1 MNHEY and CDR2 SVGEGT. The CDR3 sequence: CASSRKAYEQYF.

This chain joins TRBV5-1 and TRBJ2-3; TCRdb picks TRBD1, but there is no DNA to check that call. The CDR3 sequence is 14 residues long. Germline CDR1 SGHRS, CDR2 YFSETQ. The CDR3 here is CASRAAPGADTQYF.

The chain uses TRBV7-2 and TRBJ2-7. The germline V gene encodes CDR1 SGHTA and CDR2 FQGNSA. This CDR3 contains 15 residues. The chain's CDR3 is CASSLGTVPSYEQYF.

This chain connects TRBV18 to TRBJ1-4. This CDR3 is 16 amino acids long. Germline CDR1 reads KGHSH; CDR2 reads LQKENI. The CDR3 spells CASTQSGTLTNEKLFF.

The J gene is TRBJ1-1, the V gene TRBV28; without DNA, the TCRdb call of TRBD1 cannot be checked. This CDR3 is built from 15 residues. The germline CDR1 and CDR2 sequences are MDHEN and SYDVKM. The CDR3 region is CATEDRRHKRAEAFF.

The chain employs TRBV29-1 and TRBJ2-5. The germline CDR1 and CDR2 sequences are SQVTM and ANQGSEA. The CDR3 has 12 residues. The CDR3 region is CSVIYSQETQYF.

This chain joins TRBV19 and TRBJ1-1; the D call of TRBD1 rests on TCRdb alone, since no DNA is present to check it. This CDR3 region has 17 residues. Germline values: CDR1 LNHDA, CDR2 SQIVND (reference sequence). Here the CDR3 reads CASSINPGTGSRFEAFF.

The chain joins TRBV9 to TRBJ2-1; the TRBD2 assignment by TCRdb is unverifiable without DNA. The CDR3 is 18 residues long. Germline V gene data show CDR1 as SGDLS and CDR2 as YYNGEE. CDR3 amino acids: CASSQEKTSGGLYNEQFF.

The J gene is TRBJ2-7, the V gene TRBV12-3 or TRBV12-4; lacking DNA, the TRBD2 call made by TCRdb goes unchecked. The CDR3 consists of 18 residues. This CDR3 is CASTGQFTSRAIPSEQYF.

This chain links TRBV5-1 with TRBJ2-7. This CDR3 contains 14 residues. Germline loops: CDR1 SGHRS, CDR2 YFSETQ. The CDR3 spells CASSLRQASYEQYF.

The chain recombines TRBV29-1 with TRBJ2-1; there is no DNA to check the TCRdb D call of TRBD1. The germline gives CDR1 SQVTM, CDR2 ANQGSEA. CDR3 length: 11 residues. The CDR3 loop reads CSAHRGGEQFF.

The V gene is TRBV5-6, the J gene TRBJ1-2. The CDR3 loop spans 15 amino acids. The germline V gene encodes CDR1 SGHDT and CDR2 YYEEEE. CDR3 residues: CASSLESRDDYGYTF.

The chain is built from TRBV7-8 and TRBJ1-2; TCRdb's D call, TRBD1, is unchecked because there is no DNA. This CDR3 spans 13 amino acids. CDR1 and CDR2 (germline): SGHVS, FQNEAQ. The CDR3: CASSLQGEFGYTF.